The rows below give T cell receptor beta chains drawn from one sample of a study of control samples from healthy donors and cancer patients. Assay used: immunoSEQ multiplex PCR; TCRdb lists only in-frame clones, some missing. The sample has a few hundred thousand clones, approximately 90% seen once; the top ten hold more than 6%. Sequenced: PBMCs. The receptors come from a man aged 40-50 years with head and neck cancer. Both conserved end residues are part of each CDR3. Clone sizes are given selectively: once, few, many, or a class where the clone is expanded.

len | abundance | j_gene | v_gene | CDR3aa
14 | . | TRBJ1-1 | TRBV7-2 | CAGGAVGTNTEAFF
16 | once | TRBJ1-4 | TRBV5-8 | CASSRTFAATNEKLFF
14 | . | TRBJ2-2 | TRBV28 | CASSFLRNTGELFF
14 | . | TRBJ1-1 | TRBV5-4 | CASSALTGGAWAFF
15 | . | TRBJ2-2 | TRBV6-5 | CASSPGQGRTGELFF
14 | . | TRBJ2-1 | TRBV9 | CASSVGGNHNEQFF
16 | . | TRBJ2-1 | TRBV24-1 | CATSDSAGGPANEQFF
15 | . | TRBJ2-3 | TRBV4-1 | CASSQPWDSTDTQYF
16 | . | TRBJ2-2 | TRBV18 | CASSPPTGRNTGELFF
18 | once | TRBJ1-5 | TRBV27 | CASSLRRAGGVDNQPQHF
15 | . | TRBJ2-2 | TRBV3-1/TRBV3-2 | CASSHWTRSSGELFF
14 | . | TRBJ1-6 | TRBV6-1 | CASSESLGHSPLHF
18 | once | TRBJ2-3 | TRBV11-2 | CASSPLAGGLVSTDTQYF
15 | . | TRBJ1-6 | TRBV5-4 | CASSSTTSPNSPLHF
14 | . | TRBJ2-5 | TRBV30 | CAWTPVRGGETQYF
16 | . | TRBJ2-3 | TRBV6-1 | CASSEVKGRGADTQYF
15 | . | TRBJ2-7 | TRBV28 | CASSSLDRGTYEQYF
13 | . | TRBJ1-2 | TRBV18 | CASSPETNNGYTF
18 | . | TRBJ2-7 | TRBV3-1/TRBV3-2 | CASSQPAWGTGTHYEQYF
17 | . | TRBJ1-2 | TRBV28 | CASSLYGAGGGGFGYTF
14 | . | TRBJ1-2 | TRBV5-1 | CASSQQGADYGYTF
15 | many | TRBJ1-3 | TRBV28 | CASSSVGRTGNTIYF
14 | . | TRBJ1-1 | TRBV7-2 | CASSFQGTNTEAFF
15 | . | TRBJ2-3 | TRBV2 | CASRGEEGETDTQYF
13 | once | TRBJ1-5 | TRBV3-1/TRBV3-2 | CASSDRSNQPQHF
15 | once | TRBJ2-2 | TRBV9 | CASTRTASNTGELFF
14 | . | TRBJ2-5 | TRBV7-2 | CASSRTGPQETQYF
16 | . | TRBJ2-3 | TRBV19 | CASIGRLAGESDTQYF
14 | . | TRBJ2-7 | TRBV23-1 | CATTGSLSSYEQYF
13 | . | TRBJ1-1 | TRBV6-5 | CASVLQGATEAFF
14 | . | TRBJ1-2 | TRBV5-6 | CASSTGTENYGYTF
14 | . | TRBJ1-2 | TRBV11-1 | CASSSAGTGIGYTF
14 | . | TRBJ1-1 | TRBV4-2 | CASSQDGAEGEAFF
13 | . | TRBJ1-1 | TRBV6-5 | CASIMTGGTEAFF
15 | . | TRBJ1-6 | TRBV18 | CASSLRGQGNSPLHF
17 | . | TRBJ2-7 | TRBV7-8 | CASSLAEDGSRGVGQYF
15 | . | TRBJ2-1 | TRBV7-9 | CASSLAPVSNNEQFF
13 | once | TRBJ2-4 | TRBV5-1 | CASSRDIENIQYF
14 | . | TRBJ2-4 | TRBV28 | CASRTTGFENIQYF
14 | . | TRBJ2-2 | TRBV6-4 | CASRTSGNTGELFF
13 | once | TRBJ1-5 | TRBV6-2/TRBV6-3 | CASSLQGSQPQHF